What follows describes a single T cell receptor (beta chain). What it recognizes is unknown. The data belong to a study of metastatic and nonmetastatic thyroid tumors. In the study overall: For malignant and benign thyroid patients, tumor or nodule tissue and blood were the sources whose repertoires were compared.

Study-level results: For both blood and tumor, malignant thyroid tumors reportedly showed significantly higher TCR beta diversity than benign nodules did.

Methods used by the authors: For papillary thyroid cancer, a distant-metastasis classifier was constructed from CDR3 differences observed across clinicopathological groups. TCRdb recomputed clones from the PCR reads via MiXCR. The V and J calls here are based on TCRdb, not the publication. The sample includes about 7,000 clones, roughly 30% of them seen just once. V lost 6 bases to trimming and J lost 4 bases, with 15 bases between them. In germline, CDR1 is SGHAT, CDR2 FQNNGV. The CDR3 consists of 14 residues. Ahead of thyroid surgery, no patient had received treatment of any kind. The TCR originated in a female donor with papillary thyroid cancer or a benign thyroid nodule (not recorded which). Some clones in this sample may be carry-over from other donors' samples. The V and J genes are TRBV11-2 and TRBJ1-2; D remains ambiguous. The sequenced sample was adjacent normal tissue. The CDR3 DNA reads as TGTGCCAGCAGTCTGACACCGACGGCCTATGGCTACACCTTC. Its translation is CASSLTPTAYGYTF.